This TCR beta chain appears in the sequencing data of a study of blood T cells in healthy people across ages. Study findings and constraints: A strong correlation between TCR beta diversity and naive T cell percentage was seen.

Points on this clonotype: The antigen is unknown.

Healthy Caucasians from Russia aged roughly 6 to 90 served as donors. Around 9.5 milliliters of peripheral blood were drawn from each donor. A J-beta primer mix and a sample-barcoded 5' primer were used in a second PCR of roughly 7 to 12 cycles. One entry per CDR3 protein results from TCRdb running MiXCR on the 5' RACE reads. The sample lists over 950,000 distinct CDR3 sequences; 35% to 45% were seen once. This TCR was sampled from a man between 18 and 29 years old in good health. What was sequenced was blood.

CDR3 protein: CASSVGSRGGTDTQYF. CDR3 DNA: TGTGCCAGCAGCGTAGGGTCTCGCGGCGGGACAGATACGCAGTATTTT. The V call is TRBV9, the J call TRBJ2-3; possibly TRBD2 for D (5 bases). The CDR3 has 16 amino acids. V lost 0 bases, J lost 3 bases, and 14 bases lay in between. Germline V CDR1 and CDR2: SGDLS, YYNGEE.